These 25 T cell receptor beta chains were all obtained from the same sample, sequenced in a study of blood T cell repertoires in COVID-19. The data were produced by immunoSEQ multiplex PCR, yet TCRdb's version contains in-frame clones alone and is incomplete. The sample records approximately 280,000 clones, 80% to 90% being singletons. Specimen: peripheral blood. The receptor source for this set is a woman between 65 and 79 years old with acute or convalescent COVID-19.

The chain links TRBV5-1 to TRBJ2-5; 7 bases fit TRBD2. The CDR3 runs to 15 residues. Germline loops: CDR1 SGHRS, CDR2 YFSETQ. The V segment lost 5 bases and the J segment 5 bases; nucleotides outside the gene matches: 12. CDR3 residues: CASRAPSGGGETQYF. The CDR3, as DNA: TGCGCCAGCAGAGCGCCCTCGGGGGGTGGCGAGACCCAGTACTTC.

The genes are TRBV5-1 and TRBJ1-5; D unclear. This CDR3 is built from 15 residues. Trimming removed 4 bases at V and 0 bases at J, with 11 bases between. Germline V gene lookup returns CDR1 SGHRS and CDR2 YFSETQ. CDR3 region: CASSPELLSNQPQHF. The CDR3 nucleotides read TGCGCCAGCAGCCCGGAACTACTTAGCAATCAGCCCCAGCATTTT.

About this clone itself: Other nucleotide sequences from this sample produce the same CDR3. The rearrangement links TRBV3-1 (or the pseudogene TRBV3-2) to TRBJ2-2; D is unresolved. The CDR3 has 12 residues. V gave up 1 base and J gave up 7 bases, with 4 bases separating them. The germline V gene has CDR1 LGHDT and CDR2 YNNKEL (reference sequence). The CDR3 protein is CASSQASGELFF. Here the CDR3 DNA reads TGTGCCAGCAGCCAAGCCAGCGGGGAGCTGTTTTTT.

The chain couples TRBV10-3 to TRBJ1-4; D is uncertain. Germline-derived CDR1 and CDR2 are ENHRY and SYGVKD. CDR3 length equals 11 residues. Trimming shortened V by 10 bases and J by 8 bases, and 11 bases separated the two germline ends. The CDR3 here is CATSRGEKLFF. Here the CDR3 DNA reads TGTGCCACCTCCCGAGGGGAAAAACTGTTTTTT.

This chain joins TRBV6-5 and TRBJ1-1; 10 positions match TRBD1. The length of the CDR3 is 13 residues. Unmatched junction bases numbered 2, after V lost 6 bases and J lost 4 bases. Germline CDR1 MNHEY, CDR2 SVGAGI. In nucleotides, the CDR3 is TGTGCCAGCAGGCGGACAGGGGGCACTGAAGCTTTCTTT. This encodes CASRRTGGTEAFF.

Judged by abundance, this clone is medium-sized. V and J are TRBV4-2 and TRBJ1-6; D is undetermined. The germline V gene has CDR1 LGHNA and CDR2 YNFKEQ. This CDR3 comprises 11 residues. Trimming shortened V by 3 bases and J by 15 bases, and 9 bases separated the two germline ends. The CDR3 DNA is TGTGCCAGCAGCCACGCAGGCTACCTCCACTTT. Translation: CASSHAGYLHF.

This clone showed up many times. The chain is built from TRBV3-1 (or the pseudogene TRBV3-2) and TRBJ1-2; D is perhaps TRBD1 (5 bases). The CDR3 covers 16 residues. The V gene's germline CDR1 is LGHDT and CDR2 YNNKEL (reference sequence). V shed 1 base and J shed 8 bases, with 20 bases lying between them. As DNA, the CDR3 is TGTGCCAGCAGCCAAGGTACAGGAGTCTGGGTCGGCGGCTACACCTTC. Encoded protein: CASSQGTGVWVGGYTF.

J is TRBJ1-1 and V is TRBV2, with a tentative D call TRBD1 (6 bases). CDR3 length: 13 residues. The V end was cut by 8 bases, the J end by 1 base, with 11 bases between. Germline-derived CDR1 and CDR2 are SNHLY and FYNNEI. CDR3 sequence reads: CASGTGRNTEAFF. DNA for the CDR3: TGTGCCAGCGGCACAGGGAGGAACACTGAAGCTTTCTTT.

The chain joins TRBV7-2 to TRBJ2-3, with D possibly being TRBD1 (5 bases). The CDR3 sequence is 14 residues long. Trimming pared 3 bases from V and 6 bases from J, leaving 13 bases between. The germline V gene encodes CDR1 SGHTA and CDR2 FQGNSA. The CDR3 is CASSLGPSVDTQYF. The CDR3 region has the DNA TGTGCCAGCAGCTTGGGGCCTTCTGTGGATACGCAGTATTTT. Full variable domain (missing parts from reference TRBV7-2 and TRBJ2-3): GAGVSQSPSNKVTEKGKDVELRCDPISGHTALYWYRQSLGQGLEFLIYFQGNSAPDKSGLPSDRFSAERTGGSVSTLTIQRTQQEDSAVYLCASSLGPSVDTQYFGPGTRLTVL.

The chain recombines TRBV5-6 with TRBJ2-5, with TRBD2 identical over 11 bases. The V gene end was trimmed by 2 bases and the J gene end by 2 bases; junction bases not matched to a gene: 11. The CDR3 extends over 18 amino acids. CDR1 SGHDT and CDR2 YYEEEE come from the germline V gene. CDR3 nucleotide sequence: TGTGCCAGCAGCTTCGCTTTTTTAGCGGGGGGGCGGCAAGAGACCCAGTACTTC. Its translation: CASSFAFLAGGRQETQYF.

The chain joins TRBV27 to TRBJ1-4; no clear D gene. CDR1 is MNHEY and CDR2 is SMNVEV in the germline V gene (reference sequence). This CDR3 region has 13 residues. Trimming shortened V by 8 bases and J by 4 bases, and 11 bases separated the two germline ends. CDR3 in amino acids: CASGAGYNEKLFF. The CDR3 nucleotides read TGTGCCAGCGGTGCAGGTTATAATGAAAAACTGTTTTTT.

This chain joins TRBV6-6 and TRBJ1-5; D remains ambiguous. Germline V lookup: CDR1 MNHNY, CDR2 SVGAGI (reference sequence). The CDR3 has 16 residues. V shed 7 bases and J shed 0 bases, with 16 bases lying between them. CDR3 sequence reads: CASNFAHGDSNQPQHF. The CDR3 DNA sequence: TGTGCCAGCAACTTCGCTCATGGTGATAGCAATCAGCCCCAGCATTTT.

V and J are TRBV10-1 and TRBJ1-4; the D is unclear. CDR3 length: 15 residues. Trimming cost V 3 bases and J 0 bases, with 8 bases left between them. Germline values: CDR1 WNHNN, CDR2 SYGVQD (reference sequence). In DNA, the CDR3 is TGCGCCAGCAGTGACAGGATTGCAACTAATGAAAAACTGTTTTTT. Translated, it gives CASSDRIATNEKLFF.

The rearrangement links TRBV19 to TRBJ1-2; no clear D. V was shortened by 7 bases and J by 4 bases, with 19 bases between the two germline ends. The CDR3 covers 15 residues. Germline V gene sequence: CDR1 LNHDA, CDR2 SQIVND (reference sequence). The CDR3 bases are TGTGCCAGTACCCGATCGGAGGTTATCTCCTATGGCTACACCTTC. The encoded protein is CASTRSEVISYGYTF. The entire variable domain, with the rest obtained from reference TRBV19 and TRBJ1-2, is as follows: DGGITQSPKYLFRKEGQNVTLSCEQNLNHDAMYWYRQDPGQGLRLIYYSQIVNDFQKGDIAEGYSVSREKKESFPLTVTSAQKNPTAFYLCASTRSEVISYGYTFGSGTRLTVV.

The chain uses TRBV6-1 and TRBJ1-6; no clear D. From germline, CDR1 is MNHNS and CDR2 SASEGT. V lost 3 bases, J lost 16 bases, and 10 bases lay in between. The CDR3 spans 11 residues. CDR3 loop: CASSDQVKLHF. CDR3 bases: TGTGCCAGCAGTGACCAGGTAAAGCTCCACTTT.

In its sample, this clone was seen once. The chain recombines TRBV5-1 with TRBJ2-1; D gene ambiguous. The CDR3 is 15 amino acids. V gave up 4 bases and J gave up 3 bases, with 14 bases separating them. Germline V gives CDR1 SGHRS, CDR2 YFSETQ. The CDR3 sequence: CASSHDTRNYNEQFF. CDR3 bases: TGCGCCAGCAGCCATGACACAAGGAACTACAATGAGCAGTTCTTC.

This chain uses TRBV7-9 with TRBJ2-5; D possibly corresponds to TRBD2 (6 bases). Deletions cut 2 bases from V and 4 bases from J, with 14 bases between. CDR3 length: 15 amino acids. Germline CDR1 reads SEHNR; CDR2 reads FQNEAQ (reference sequence). Here the CDR3 reads CASSLLGSQGETQYF. CDR3 DNA sequence: TGTGCCAGCAGCTTACTCGGGAGCCAAGGAGAGACCCAGTACTTC.

The chain recombines TRBV9 with TRBJ2-4; D uncertain. V was shortened by 1 base and J by 9 bases, with 11 bases between the two germline ends. CDR1 SGDLS and CDR2 YYNGEE come from the germline V gene. This CDR3 comprises 13 residues. DNA for the CDR3: TGTGCCAGCAGCGTAACCCCCGGAGTCATTCAGTACTTC. Protein: CASSVTPGVIQYF. Supplemented by reference TRBV9 and TRBJ2-4, the full variable domain reads DSGVTQTPKHLITATGQRVTLRCSPRSGDLSVYWYQQSLDQGLQFLIQYYNGEERAKGNILERFSAQQFPDLHSELNLSSLELGDSALYFCASSVTPGVIQYFGAGTRLSVL.

The genes are TRBV12-5 and TRBJ1-1, with D possibly matching TRBD1 (5 bases). Per germline, CDR1 LGHNT and CDR2 FRNRAP. This CDR3 has 12 amino acids. Trimming shortened V by 3 bases and J by 9 bases, and 11 bases separated the two germline ends. CDR3 residues: CASGLGESKAFF. CDR3 DNA: TGTGCTAGTGGTTTAGGGGAATCTAAAGCTTTCTTT.

V gene TRBV27 combines with J gene TRBJ1-1; the match to TRBD1 covers 7 bases. The CDR3 loop spans 14 amino acids. V lost 5 bases, J lost 4 bases, and 7 bases stayed unmatched. The germline CDR1 and CDR2 sequences are MNHEY and SMNVEV (reference sequence). CDR3 amino acids: CASSPREGATEAFF. CDR3 bases: TGTGCCAGCAGTCCCCGGGAGGGGGCCACTGAAGCTTTCTTT.

This clone has only a few counts. The chain recombines TRBV24-1 with TRBJ2-3, with a weak D call TRBD1 (5 bases). From germline, CDR1 is KGHDR and CDR2 SFDVKD. Between the trimmed V and J ends, which lost 8 bases and 0 bases, there was a span of 8 bases. The length of the CDR3 is 13 residues. In nucleotides, the CDR3 is TGTGCCACCAAGAGGACAAGCACAGATACGCAGTATTTT. This sequence encodes CATKRTSTDTQYF.

The chain couples TRBV19 to TRBJ2-3, with D perhaps TRBD1 (6 bases). V lost 5 bases and J lost 6, with 18 bases in between. From germline, CDR1 is LNHDA and CDR2 SQIVND (reference sequence). The CDR3 has 15 amino acids. CDR3 DNA sequence: TGTGCCAGTAGTTCTGTCGCTGGGGGCGAGGATACGCAGTATTTT. It translates to CASSSVAGGEDTQYF.

The chain joins TRBV4-2 to TRBJ2-3; 9 positions agree with TRBD2. CDR1 is LGHNA and CDR2 is YNFKEQ in the germline V gene. V lost 4 bases and J lost 4; bases outside the gene matches: 9. The CDR3 runs 16 residues. CDR3 sequence reads: CASSLEGRGGPDTQYF. The CDR3 nucleotides are TGTGCCAGCAGCCTGGAGGGGCGGGGGGGCCCAGATACGCAGTATTTT.

The genes are TRBV27 and TRBJ2-6, with D maybe TRBD1 (6 bases). CDR1 is MNHEY and CDR2 is SMNVEV in the germline V gene (reference sequence). This CDR3 is 15 amino acids long. Trimming removed 8 bases at V and 3 bases at J, with 14 bases between. The CDR3 sequence is CASGQQPIGANVLTF. CDR3 sequence (DNA): TGTGCCAGCGGACAGCAACCAATTGGGGCCAACGTCCTGACTTTC. Full variable domain (missing parts from reference TRBV27 and TRBJ2-6): EAQVTQNPRYLITVTGKKLTVTCSQNMNHEYMSWYRQDPGLGLRQIYYSMNVEVTDKGDVPEGYKVSRKEKRNFPLILESPSPNQTSLYFCASGQQPIGANVLTFGAGSRLTVL.

The genes are TRBV5-4 and TRBJ1-1; D call uncertain. The CDR3 loop spans 12 amino acids. Germline V gene sequence: CDR1 SGHNT, CDR2 YYREEE (reference sequence). V was cut by 5 bases and J by 0 bases, with 5 bases left in between. CDR3 nucleotide sequence: TGTGCCAGCAGTCGGGTGAACACTGAAGCTTTCTTT. It specifies CASSRVNTEAFF.